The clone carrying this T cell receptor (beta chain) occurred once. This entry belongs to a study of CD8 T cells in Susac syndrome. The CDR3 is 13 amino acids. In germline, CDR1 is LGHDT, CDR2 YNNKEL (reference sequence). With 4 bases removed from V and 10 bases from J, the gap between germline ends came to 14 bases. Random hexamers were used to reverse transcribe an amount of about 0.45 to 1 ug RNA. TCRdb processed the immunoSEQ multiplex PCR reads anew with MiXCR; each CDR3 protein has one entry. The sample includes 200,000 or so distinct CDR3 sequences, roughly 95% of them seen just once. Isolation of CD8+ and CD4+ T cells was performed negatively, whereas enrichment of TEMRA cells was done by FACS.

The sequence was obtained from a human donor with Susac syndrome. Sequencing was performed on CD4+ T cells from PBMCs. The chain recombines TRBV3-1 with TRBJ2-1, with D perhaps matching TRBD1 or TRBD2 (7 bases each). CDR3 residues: CASSLFRGGEQFF. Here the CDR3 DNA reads TGTGCCAGCAGCCTATTCAGGGGGGGGGAGCAGTTCTTC.